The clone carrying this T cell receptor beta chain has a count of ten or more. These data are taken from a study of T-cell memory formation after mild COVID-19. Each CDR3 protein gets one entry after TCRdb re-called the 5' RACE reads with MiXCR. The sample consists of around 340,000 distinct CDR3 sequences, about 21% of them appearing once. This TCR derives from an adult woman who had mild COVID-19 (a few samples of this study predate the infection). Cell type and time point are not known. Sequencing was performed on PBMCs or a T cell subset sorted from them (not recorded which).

This CDR3 is CASSLTGGADTQYF. In DNA form, the CDR3 reads TGTGCCAGCAGCTTAACCGGGGGGGCAGATACGCAGTATTTT. The rearrangement links TRBV7-9 to TRBJ2-3, with 8 positions matching TRBD2. The CDR3 spans 14 residues. V shed 2 bases, J shed 4 bases, and the junction held 2 bases outside the gene matches. Germline values: CDR1 SEHNR, CDR2 FQNEAQ (reference sequence).